The clone carrying this T cell receptor (beta chain) has more than one count but fewer than ten. The antigen is undetermined. The CDR3 length is 14 residues. V dropped 6 bases and J dropped 1; count of bases not matched to a gene: 6. CDR1 and CDR2 (germline): DFQATT, SNEGSKA (reference sequence). TCRdb re-called the RT-PCR reads through MiXCR, storing one row per CDR3 protein. This table holds around 530,000 distinct CDR3 sequences, approximately 17% found once. The data stem from a study of response to subunit inactivated influenza vaccine. General observations from the study: Authors suggested seasonal influenza vaccinations each recruit few new T cells.

This chain links TRBV20-1 with TRBJ1-5, with TRBD1 matching 7 bases. The specimen was CD4+ T cells sorted from PBMCs, collected 23 to 25 months after vaccination. The clonotype was recovered from a man between 50 and 75 years old who received an inactivated influenza vaccine. DNA of the CDR3: TGCAGTGCATCTCCGACAGGGAGCAATCAGCCCCAGCATTTT. This translates into CSASPTGSNQPQHF.